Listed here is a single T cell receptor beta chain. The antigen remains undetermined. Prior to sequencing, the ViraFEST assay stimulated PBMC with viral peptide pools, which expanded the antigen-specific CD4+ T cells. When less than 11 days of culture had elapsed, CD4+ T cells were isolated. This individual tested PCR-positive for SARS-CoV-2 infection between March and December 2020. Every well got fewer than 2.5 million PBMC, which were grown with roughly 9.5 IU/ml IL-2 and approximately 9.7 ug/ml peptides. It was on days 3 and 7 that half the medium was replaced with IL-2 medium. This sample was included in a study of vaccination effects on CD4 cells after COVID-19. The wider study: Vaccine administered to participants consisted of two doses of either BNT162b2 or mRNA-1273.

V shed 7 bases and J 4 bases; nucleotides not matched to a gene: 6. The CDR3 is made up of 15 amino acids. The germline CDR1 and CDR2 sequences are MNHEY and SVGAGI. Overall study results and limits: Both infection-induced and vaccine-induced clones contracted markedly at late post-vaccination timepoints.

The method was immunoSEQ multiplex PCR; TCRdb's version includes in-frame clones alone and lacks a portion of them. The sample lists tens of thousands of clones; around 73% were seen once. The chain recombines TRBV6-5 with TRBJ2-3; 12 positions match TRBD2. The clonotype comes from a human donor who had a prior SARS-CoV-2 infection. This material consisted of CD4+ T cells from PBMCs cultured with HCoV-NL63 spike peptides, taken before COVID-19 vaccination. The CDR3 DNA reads TGTGCCAGCACCCCGGGACTAGCGGGTGCAGATACGCAGTATTTT. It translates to CASTPGLAGADTQYF.